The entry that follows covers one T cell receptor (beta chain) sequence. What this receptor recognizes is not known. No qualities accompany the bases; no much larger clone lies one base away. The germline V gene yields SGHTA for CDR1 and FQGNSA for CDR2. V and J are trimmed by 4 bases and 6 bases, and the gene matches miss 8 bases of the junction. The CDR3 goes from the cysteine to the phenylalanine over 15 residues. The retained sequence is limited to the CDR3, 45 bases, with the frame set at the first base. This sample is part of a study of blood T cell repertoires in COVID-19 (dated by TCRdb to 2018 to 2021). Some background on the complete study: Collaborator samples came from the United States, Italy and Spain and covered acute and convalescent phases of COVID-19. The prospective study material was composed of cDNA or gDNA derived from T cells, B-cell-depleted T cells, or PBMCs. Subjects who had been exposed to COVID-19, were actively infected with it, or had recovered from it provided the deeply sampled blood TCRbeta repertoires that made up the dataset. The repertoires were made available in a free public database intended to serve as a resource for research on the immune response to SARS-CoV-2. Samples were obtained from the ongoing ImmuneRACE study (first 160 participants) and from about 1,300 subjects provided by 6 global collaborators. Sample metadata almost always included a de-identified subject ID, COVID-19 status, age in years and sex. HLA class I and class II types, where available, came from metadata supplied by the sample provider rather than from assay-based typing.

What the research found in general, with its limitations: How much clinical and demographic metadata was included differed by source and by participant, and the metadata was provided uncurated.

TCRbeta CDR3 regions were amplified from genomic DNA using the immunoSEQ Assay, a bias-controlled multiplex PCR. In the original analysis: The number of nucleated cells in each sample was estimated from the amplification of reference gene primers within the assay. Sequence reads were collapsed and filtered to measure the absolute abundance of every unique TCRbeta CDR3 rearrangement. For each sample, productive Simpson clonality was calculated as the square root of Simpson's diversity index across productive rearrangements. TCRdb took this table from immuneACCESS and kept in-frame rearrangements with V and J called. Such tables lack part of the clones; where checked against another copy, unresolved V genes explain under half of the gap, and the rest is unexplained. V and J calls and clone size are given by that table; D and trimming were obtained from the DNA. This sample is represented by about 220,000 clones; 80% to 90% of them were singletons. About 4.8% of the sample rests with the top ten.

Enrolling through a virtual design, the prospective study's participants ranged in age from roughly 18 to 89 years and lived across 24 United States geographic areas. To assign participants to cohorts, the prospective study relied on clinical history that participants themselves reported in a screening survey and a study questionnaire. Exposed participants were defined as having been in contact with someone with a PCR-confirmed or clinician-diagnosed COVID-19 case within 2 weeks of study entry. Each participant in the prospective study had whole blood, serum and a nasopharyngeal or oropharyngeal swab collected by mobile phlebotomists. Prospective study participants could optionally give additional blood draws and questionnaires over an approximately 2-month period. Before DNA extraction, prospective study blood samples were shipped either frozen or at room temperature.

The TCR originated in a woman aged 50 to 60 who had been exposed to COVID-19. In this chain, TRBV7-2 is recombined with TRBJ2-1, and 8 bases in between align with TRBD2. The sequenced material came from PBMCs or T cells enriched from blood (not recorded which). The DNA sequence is TGTGCCAGCAGCTCCCTTAGCGGGGTACTCAATGAGCAGTTCTTC. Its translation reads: CASSSLSGVLNEQFF.